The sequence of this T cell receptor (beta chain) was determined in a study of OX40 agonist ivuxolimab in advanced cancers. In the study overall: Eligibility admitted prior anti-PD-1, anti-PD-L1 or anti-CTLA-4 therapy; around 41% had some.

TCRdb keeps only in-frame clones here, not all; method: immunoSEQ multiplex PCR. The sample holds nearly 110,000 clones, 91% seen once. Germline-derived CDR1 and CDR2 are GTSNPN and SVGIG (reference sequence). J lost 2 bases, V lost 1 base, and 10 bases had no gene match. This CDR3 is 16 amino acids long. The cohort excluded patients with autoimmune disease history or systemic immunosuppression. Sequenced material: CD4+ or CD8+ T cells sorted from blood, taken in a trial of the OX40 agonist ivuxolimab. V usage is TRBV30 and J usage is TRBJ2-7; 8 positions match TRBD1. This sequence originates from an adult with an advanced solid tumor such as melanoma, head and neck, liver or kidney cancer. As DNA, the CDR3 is TGTGCCTGGAGTGGAACATTGACAGGGGCACCCTACGAGCAGTACTTC. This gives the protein CAWSGTLTGAPYEQYF.